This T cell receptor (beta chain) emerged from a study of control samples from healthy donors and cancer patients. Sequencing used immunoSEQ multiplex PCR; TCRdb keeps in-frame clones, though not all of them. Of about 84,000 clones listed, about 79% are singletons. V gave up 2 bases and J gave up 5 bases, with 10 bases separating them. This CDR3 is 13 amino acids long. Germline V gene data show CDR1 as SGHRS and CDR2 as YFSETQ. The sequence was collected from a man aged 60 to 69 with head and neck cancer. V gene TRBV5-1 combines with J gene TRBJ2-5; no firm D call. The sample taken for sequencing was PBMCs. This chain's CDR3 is CASSFGRAETQYF. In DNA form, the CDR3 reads TGCGCCAGCAGCTTCGGTAGGGCTGAGACCCAGTACTTC.